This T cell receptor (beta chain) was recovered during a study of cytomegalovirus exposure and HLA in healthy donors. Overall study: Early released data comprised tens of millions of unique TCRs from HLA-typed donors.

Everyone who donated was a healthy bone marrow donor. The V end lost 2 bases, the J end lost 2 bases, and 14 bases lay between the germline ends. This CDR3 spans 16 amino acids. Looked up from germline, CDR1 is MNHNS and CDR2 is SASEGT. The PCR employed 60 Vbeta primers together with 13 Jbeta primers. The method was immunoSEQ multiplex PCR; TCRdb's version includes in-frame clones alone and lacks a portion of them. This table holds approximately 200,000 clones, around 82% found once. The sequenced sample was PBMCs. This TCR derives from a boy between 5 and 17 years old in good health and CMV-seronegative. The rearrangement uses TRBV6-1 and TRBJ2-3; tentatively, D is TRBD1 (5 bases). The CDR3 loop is CASSEIVAGNTDTQYF. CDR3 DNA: TGTGCCAGCAGTGAAATAGTGGCAGGGAACACAGATACGCAGTATTTT.